This T cell receptor (beta chain) was identified in a study of a mutant IDH1 vaccine in newly diagnosed glioma. Study-level information: Vaccination was launched 4-6 weeks after radiotherapy alone, or with temozolomide cycles. Before enrollment, the patients had been treated with radiotherapy alone, temozolomide alone, or both together. Most of them had received both. Treated patients had a mean age of about 44 years and an approximately 62% male, approximately 38% female split.

Described time point: week 11, during vaccination. Vaccinated patients received 300 ug of mutant IDH1 20-mer peptide per dose, with topical imiquimod. Each donor presented with a new WHO grade 3 or 4 astrocytoma that tested IDH1-mutant and showed ATRX loss. In regard to this clone: What it binds is not known.

Generated by immunoSEQ multiplex PCR, the TCRdb table keeps only in-frame clones and is missing some. The top ten hold roughly 0.61% of the sample, which has 100,000 to 120,000 clones, almost 90% seen once. Looked up from germline, CDR1 is SQVTM and CDR2 is ANQGSEA. The CDR3 sequence is 12 residues long. The V and J ends lost 5 bases and 5 bases respectively, with 13 bases between them. The rearrangement uses TRBV29-1 and TRBJ2-7, with D possibly called TRBD1 or TRBD2 (6 bases each). This TCR was recovered from a woman between 45 and 60 years old with glioma. The sample was PBMCs, taken from a glioma patient whose treatment included an IDH1 peptide vaccine. The CDR3 is CSVRGGINEQYF. The CDR3 region has the DNA TGCAGCGTTAGAGGGGGGATCAACGAGCAGTACTTC.